This T cell receptor (beta chain) was sequenced in a study of blood T cell repertoires in COVID-19. Study-wide background: Sites in the United States, Italy and Spain provided acute and convalescent COVID-19 samples. T cells, B-cell-depleted T cells, or PBMCs provided the cDNA or gDNA that served as material.

In the original workflow: Reference gene primer amplification gave estimated nucleated cell counts. Only in-frame clones appear in the TCRdb table, and some are missing; sequencing was by immunoSEQ multiplex PCR. For V, J and clone size, that table is used; D and trimming come from the DNA. The sample carries about 180,000 clones, about 85% recorded once. This CDR3 region has 14 residues. Per germline, CDR1 SGHRS and CDR2 YFSETQ. The V gene end was trimmed by 3 bases and the J gene end by 5 bases; junction bases not matched to a gene: 7. The sample was peripheral blood. The rearrangement links TRBV5-1 to TRBJ1-1; 7 bases line up with TRBD1. The clonotype originates from a woman of 80 years or more with acute or convalescent COVID-19. This CDR3 reads CASSSTGAGTEAFF. In nucleotides, the CDR3 is TGCGCCAGCAGCTCCACAGGGGCGGGAACTGAAGCTTTCTTT.